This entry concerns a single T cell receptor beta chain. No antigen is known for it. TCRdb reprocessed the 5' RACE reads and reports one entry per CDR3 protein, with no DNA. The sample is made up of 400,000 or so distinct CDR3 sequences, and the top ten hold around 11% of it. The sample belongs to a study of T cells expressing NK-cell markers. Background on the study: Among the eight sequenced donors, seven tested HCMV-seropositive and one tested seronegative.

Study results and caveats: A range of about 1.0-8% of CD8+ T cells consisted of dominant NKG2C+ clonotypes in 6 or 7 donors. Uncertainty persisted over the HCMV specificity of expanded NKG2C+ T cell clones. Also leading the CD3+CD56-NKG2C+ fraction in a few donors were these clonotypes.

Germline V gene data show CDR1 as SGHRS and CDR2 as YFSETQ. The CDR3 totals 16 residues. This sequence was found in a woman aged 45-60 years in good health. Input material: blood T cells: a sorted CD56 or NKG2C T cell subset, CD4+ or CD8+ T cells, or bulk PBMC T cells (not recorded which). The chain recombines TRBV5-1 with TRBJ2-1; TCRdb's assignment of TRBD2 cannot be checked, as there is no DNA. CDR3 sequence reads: CASSLARTSGYNEQFF. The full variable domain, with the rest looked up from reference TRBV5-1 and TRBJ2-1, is KAGVTQTPRYLIKTRGQQVTLSCSPISGHRSVSWYQQTPGQGLQFLFEYFSETQRNKGNFPGRFSGRQFSNSRSEMNVSTLELGDSALYLCASSLARTSGYNEQFFGPGTRLTVL.